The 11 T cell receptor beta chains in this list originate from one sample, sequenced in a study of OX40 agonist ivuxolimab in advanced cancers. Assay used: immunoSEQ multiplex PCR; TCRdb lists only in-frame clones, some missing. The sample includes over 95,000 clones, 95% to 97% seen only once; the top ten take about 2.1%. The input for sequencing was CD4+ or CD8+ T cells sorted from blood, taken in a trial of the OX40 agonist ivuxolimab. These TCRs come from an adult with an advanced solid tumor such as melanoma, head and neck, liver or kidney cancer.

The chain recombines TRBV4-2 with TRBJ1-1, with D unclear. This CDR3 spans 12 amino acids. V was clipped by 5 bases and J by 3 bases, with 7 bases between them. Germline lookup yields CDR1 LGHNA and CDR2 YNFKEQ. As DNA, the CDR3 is TGTGCCAGCAGCTTTCATGACACTGAAGCTTTCTTT. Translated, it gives CASSFHDTEAFF.

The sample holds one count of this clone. CDR3 nucleotides: TGTGCCAGCAGTTACAGGGGCTTGGGGGACACTGAAGCTTTCTTT. Its translation: CASSYRGLGDTEAFF. This chain links TRBV28 with TRBJ1-1, with TRBD1 identical over 7 bases. The CDR3 runs 15 residues. Germline loops: CDR1 MDHEN, CDR2 SYDVKM. V shed 4 bases, J shed 3 bases, and the junction held 8 bases outside the gene matches.

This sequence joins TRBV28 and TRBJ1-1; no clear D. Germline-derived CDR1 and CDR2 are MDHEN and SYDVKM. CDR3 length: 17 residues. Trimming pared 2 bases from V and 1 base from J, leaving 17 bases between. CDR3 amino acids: CASSLGLLRGENTEAFF. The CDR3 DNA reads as TGTGCCAGCAGTTTAGGCCTCCTGCGCGGGGAGAACACTGAAGCTTTCTTT.

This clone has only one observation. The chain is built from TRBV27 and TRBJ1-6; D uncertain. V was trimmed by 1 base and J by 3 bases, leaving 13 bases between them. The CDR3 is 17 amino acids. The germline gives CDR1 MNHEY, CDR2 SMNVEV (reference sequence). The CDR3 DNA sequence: TGTGCCAGCAGTTTATTCGGCATTATGGACTATAATTCACCCCTCCACTTT. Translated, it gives CASSLFGIMDYNSPLHF.

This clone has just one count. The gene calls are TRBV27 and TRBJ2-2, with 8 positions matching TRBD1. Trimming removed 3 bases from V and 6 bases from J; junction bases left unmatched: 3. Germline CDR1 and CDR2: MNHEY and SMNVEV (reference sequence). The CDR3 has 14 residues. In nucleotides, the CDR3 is TGTGCCAGCAGTTTGACAGGGGTAGCCGGGGAGCTGTTTTTT. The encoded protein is CASSLTGVAGELFF.

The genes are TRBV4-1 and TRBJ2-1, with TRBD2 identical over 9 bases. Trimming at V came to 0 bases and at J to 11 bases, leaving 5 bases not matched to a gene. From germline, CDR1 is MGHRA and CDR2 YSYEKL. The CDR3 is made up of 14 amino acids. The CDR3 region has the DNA TGCGCCAGCAGCCAAGAGGATAGCGGGGGCAAGCAGTTCTTC. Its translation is CASSQEDSGGKQFF.

CDR3 nucleotide sequence: TGTGCCAGCAGCTCTAACAGGGAAGAGACCCAGTACTTC. Amino acid sequence: CASSSNREETQYF. V and J are TRBV7-8 and TRBJ2-5; TRBD1 is a possible D gene (6 bases). The CDR3 contains 13 residues. Per germline, CDR1 SGHVS and CDR2 FQNEAQ. V was trimmed by 4 bases and J by 3 bases, leaving 9 bases between them.

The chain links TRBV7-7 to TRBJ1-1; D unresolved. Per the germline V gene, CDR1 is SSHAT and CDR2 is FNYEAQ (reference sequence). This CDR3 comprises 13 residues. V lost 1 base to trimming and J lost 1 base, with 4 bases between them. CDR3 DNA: TGTGCCAGCAGCTTAGGGACGAACACTGAAGCTTTCTTT. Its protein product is CASSLGTNTEAFF.

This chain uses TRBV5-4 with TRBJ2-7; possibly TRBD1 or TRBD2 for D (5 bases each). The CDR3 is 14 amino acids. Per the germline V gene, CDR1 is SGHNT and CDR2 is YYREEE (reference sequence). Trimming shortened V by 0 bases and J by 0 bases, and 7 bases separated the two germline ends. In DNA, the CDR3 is TGTGCCAGCAGCTTGGGGGGGAGCTCCTACGAGCAGTACTTC. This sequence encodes CASSLGGSSYEQYF.

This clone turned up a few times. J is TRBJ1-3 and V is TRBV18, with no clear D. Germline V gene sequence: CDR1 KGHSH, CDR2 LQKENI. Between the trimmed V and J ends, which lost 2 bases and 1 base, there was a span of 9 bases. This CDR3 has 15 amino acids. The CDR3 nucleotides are TGTGCCAGCTCACCATTGGGAACGTCTGGAAACACCATATATTTT. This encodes CASSPLGTSGNTIYF. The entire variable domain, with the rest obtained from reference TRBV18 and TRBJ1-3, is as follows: NAGVMQNPRHLVRRRGQEARLRCSPMKGHSHVYWYRQLPEEGLKFMVYLQKENIIDESGMPKERFSAEFPKEGPSILRIQQVVRGDSAAYFCASSPLGTSGNTIYFGEGSWLTVV.

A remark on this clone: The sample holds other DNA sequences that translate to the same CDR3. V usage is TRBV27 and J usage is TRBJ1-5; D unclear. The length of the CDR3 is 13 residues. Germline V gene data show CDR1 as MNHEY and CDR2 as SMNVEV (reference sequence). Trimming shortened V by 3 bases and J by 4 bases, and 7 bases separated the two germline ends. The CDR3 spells CASSLSVNQPQHF. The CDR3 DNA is TGTGCCAGCAGTTTGTCAGTAAATCAGCCCCAGCATTTT.